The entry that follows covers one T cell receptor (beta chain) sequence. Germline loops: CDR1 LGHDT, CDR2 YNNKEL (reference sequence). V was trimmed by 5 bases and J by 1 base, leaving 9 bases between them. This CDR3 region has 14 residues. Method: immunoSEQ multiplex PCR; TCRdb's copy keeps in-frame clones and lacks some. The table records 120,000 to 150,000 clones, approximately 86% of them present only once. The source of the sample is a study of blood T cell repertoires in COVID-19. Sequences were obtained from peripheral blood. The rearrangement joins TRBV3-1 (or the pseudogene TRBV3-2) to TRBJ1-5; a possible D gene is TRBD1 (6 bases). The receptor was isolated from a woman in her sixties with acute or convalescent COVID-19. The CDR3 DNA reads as TGTGCCAGCAGCTGGACAGACAGCAATCAGCCCCAGCATTTT. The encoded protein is CASSWTDSNQPQHF.